This TCR beta chain was retrieved from a study of shared clonotypes between healthy human individuals. Across the whole study: The composition of the donors was a couple of women and a few men aged 18 to 49. Study findings and constraints: Researchers sampled only blood; tissue repertoires likely differ.

This was a deep-level run. Data came from immunoSEQ multiplex PCR; TCRdb stores just in-frame clones and leaves some out. The table has around 2,000,000 clones, 85% to 95% seen once; the top ten hold more than 0.1%. A CD45RA+ naive subset and a CD45RA-negative memory subset were split from CD4+ cells. Remarks on this clone: Its antigen is currently unknown. The same CDR3 also results from other DNA sequences found in this sample.

Germline V gives CDR1 MNHNS, CDR2 SASEGT. Trimming shortened V by 4 bases and J by 2 bases, and 4 bases separated the two germline ends. This CDR3 comprises 12 residues. The V gene is TRBV6-1, the J gene TRBJ2-3; no reliable D call. This TCR was sampled from a man aged 18 to 30 in good health. Material: naive CD4+ T cells sorted from blood. Sample subset: CD45RA+ positively selected. The CDR3 DNA reads as TGTGCCAGCAGTGCAAACACAGATACGCAGTATTTT. It yields the protein CASSANTDTQYF.